This passage covers 6 T cell receptor beta chains from one sample sequenced in a study of blood T cell repertoires in COVID-19. Sequenced by immunoSEQ multiplex PCR; TCRdb stores in-frame clones only, minus some. The sample has 210,000 or so clones; more than 70% are singletons. The sequenced sample consisted of PBMCs or T cells enriched from blood (not recorded which). Source of these receptors: a man younger than 45 with acute COVID-19.

The rearrangement joins TRBV10-1 to TRBJ2-7, with 7 bases that match TRBD2. The CDR3 spans 16 residues. After removal of 6 bases from V and 7 bases from J, the junction contained 18 bases not matched to a gene. Germline CDR1 and CDR2: WNHNN and SYGVQD (reference sequence). The DNA of the CDR3 is TGCGCCAGCAGCCCCGTGTTCGGCGGGGGACCGGGGGAGCAGTACTTC. This gives the protein CASSPVFGGGPGEQYF.

The chain combines TRBV5-1 with TRBJ1-1; D gene unclear. The CDR3 loop spans 13 amino acids. Germline CDR1 SGHRS, CDR2 YFSETQ. The V gene lost 0 bases and the J gene lost 8 bases, with 11 bases spanning the gap. CDR3 in DNA: TGCGCCAGCAGCTTGGGCCCAACCGGGGAAGCTTTCTTT. Residues: CASSLGPTGEAFF.

CDR3 nucleotides: TGTGCCAGCAGCAAAGCTAGCGGAACCTACAATGAGCAGTTCTTC. Its protein product is CASSKASGTYNEQFF. The chain employs TRBV7-3 and TRBJ2-1, with 7 bases matching TRBD2. CDR3 length: 15 amino acids. Germline CDR1 is SGHTA and CDR2 is FQGTGA. V lost 5 bases and J lost 2; bases outside the gene matches: 6.

This rearrangement joins TRBV6-6 to TRBJ1-2, with 8 bases identical to TRBD1. The CDR3 has 18 residues. The V and J ends lost 5 bases and 0 bases, in that order; junction bases with no gene match: 14. Germline values: CDR1 MNHNY, CDR2 SVGAGI (reference sequence). Here the CDR3 DNA reads TGTGCCAGCAGTCGAGAATTTTTAGGGACAGGCACTAACTATGGCTACACCTTC. It yields the protein CASSREFLGTGTNYGYTF.

This chain joins TRBV19 and TRBJ1-4; no definite D call. The V end was cut by 4 bases, the J end by 1 base, with 10 bases between. Germline lookup yields CDR1 LNHDA and CDR2 SQIVND (reference sequence). This CDR3 comprises 15 residues. Here the CDR3 DNA reads TGTGCCAGTAGTACTCGACGGGAAACTAATGAAAAACTGTTTTTT. This translates into CASSTRRETNEKLFF.

The table lists this clone with a few counts. This rearrangement joins TRBV5-6 to TRBJ1-1, with 7 bases that match TRBD1. The CDR3 loop spans 15 amino acids. Germline V gene data show CDR1 as SGHDT and CDR2 as YYEEEE. V trimming: 3 bases; J trimming: 8 bases; junction bases outside the gene matches: 13. The CDR3 DNA follows: TGTGCCAGCAGCTCCTACCCGGGACAGTCGGGGGAAGCTTTCTTT. Its protein product is CASSSYPGQSGEAFF.